This T cell receptor beta chain was sequenced during a study of control samples from healthy donors and cancer patients. Produced via immunoSEQ multiplex PCR; TCRdb's table is partial and in-frame only. The sample gives about 170,000 clones, roughly 95% of which show up once; over 4% is in the top ten. This CDR3 contains 13 residues. The germline V gene encodes CDR1 SGHNT and CDR2 YENEEA. With 6 bases removed from V and 6 bases from J, the gap between germline ends came to 15 bases. This clone showed up just once. The TCR originated in a woman in her fifties or sixties in good health. This chain links TRBV11-3 with TRBJ2-7; D gene uncertain. The sample comprised blood. The CDR3 is CASSSVARGEQYF. In nucleotides, the CDR3 is TGTGCCAGCAGTTCAGTGGCCCGAGGCGAGCAGTACTTC.